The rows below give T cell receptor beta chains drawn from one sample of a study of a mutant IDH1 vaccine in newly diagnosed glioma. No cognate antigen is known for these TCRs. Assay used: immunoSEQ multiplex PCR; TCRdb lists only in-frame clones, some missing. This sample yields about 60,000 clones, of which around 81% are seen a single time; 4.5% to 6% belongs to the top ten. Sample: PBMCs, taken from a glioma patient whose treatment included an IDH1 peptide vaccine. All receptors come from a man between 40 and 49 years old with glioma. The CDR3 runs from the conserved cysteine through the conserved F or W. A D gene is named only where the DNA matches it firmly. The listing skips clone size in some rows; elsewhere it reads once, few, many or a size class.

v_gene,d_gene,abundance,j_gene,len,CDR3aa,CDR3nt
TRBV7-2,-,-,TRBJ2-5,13,CASSFPGAETQYF,TGTGCCAGCAGCTTCCCAGGGGCAGAGACCCAGTACTTC
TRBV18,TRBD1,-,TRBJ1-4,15,CASSPRQGWNEKLFF,TGTGCCAGCTCACCAAGACAGGGATGGAATGAAAAACTGTTTTTT
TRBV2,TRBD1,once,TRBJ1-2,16,CASSEGAGGAGNGYTF,TGTGCCAGCAGTGAAGGGGCAGGGGGCGCGGGAAATGGCTACACCTTC
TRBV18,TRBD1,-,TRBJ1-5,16,CASSPLQGGVNQPQHF,TGTGCCAGCTCACCACTACAGGGGGGGGTCAATCAGCCCCAGCATTTT
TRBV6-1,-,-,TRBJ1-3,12,CASSVAGNTIYF,TGTGCCAGCAGCGTGGCTGGAAACACCATATATTTT
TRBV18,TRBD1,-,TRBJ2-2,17,CASSSLGQGHSTGELFF,TGTGCCAGCTCATCTTTGGGACAGGGGCATTCCACCGGGGAGCTGTTTTTT
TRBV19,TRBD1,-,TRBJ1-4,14,CASRQGATNEKLFF,TGTGCCAGCCGACAGGGGGCAACTAATGAAAAACTGTTTTTT
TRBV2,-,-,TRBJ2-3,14,CASNVEGGTNTQYF,TGTGCCAGCAACGTGGAGGGGGGAACGAATACGCAGTATTTT
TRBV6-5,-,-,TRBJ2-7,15,CASSPRVRLSYEQYF,TGTGCCAGCAGTCCCCGGGTCAGACTCTCCTACGAGCAGTACTTC
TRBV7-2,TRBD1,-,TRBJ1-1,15,CASGPGQGVNTEAFF,TGTGCCAGCGGACCGGGACAGGGGGTCAACACTGAAGCTTTCTTT
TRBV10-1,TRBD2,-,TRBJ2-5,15,CASSVLAGGPETQYF,TGCGCCAGCAGTGTACTAGCGGGGGGCCCGGAGACCCAGTACTTC
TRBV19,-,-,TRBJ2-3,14,CASNGLRSTDTQYF,TGTGCCAGTAATGGGCTGAGATCCACAGATACGCAGTATTTT
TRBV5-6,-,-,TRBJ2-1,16,CASSFLRGGSYNEQFF,TGTGCCAGCAGCTTCCTGCGGGGCGGCTCCTACAATGAGCAGTTCTTC
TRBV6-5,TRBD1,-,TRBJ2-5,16,CASSYTGTGFQETQYF,TGTGCCAGCAGTTACACCGGGACAGGGTTCCAAGAGACCCAGTACTTC
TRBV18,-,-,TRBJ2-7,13,CASSLGMEGEQYF,TGTGCCAGCTCACTAGGCATGGAGGGCGAGCAGTACTTC
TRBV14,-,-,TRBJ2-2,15,CASSPLTSGPGELFF,TGTGCCAGCAGCCCATTAACCTCCGGCCCTGGGGAGCTGTTTTTT
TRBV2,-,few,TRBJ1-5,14,CASTNDGGPGPQHF,TGTGCCAGCACCAACGACGGAGGACCTGGGCCCCAGCATTTT
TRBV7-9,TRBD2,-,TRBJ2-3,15,CASSFSGIPTDTQYF,TGTGCCAGCAGTTTTAGCGGGATACCCACAGATACGCAGTATTTT
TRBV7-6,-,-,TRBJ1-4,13,CASSPRANEKLFF,TGTGCCAGCAGCCCTCGGGCTAATGAAAAACTGTTTTTT
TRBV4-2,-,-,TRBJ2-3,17,CASSYSRGLDPTDTQYF,TGTGCCAGCAGTTACTCACGAGGGTTGGATCCCACAGATACGCAGTATTTT
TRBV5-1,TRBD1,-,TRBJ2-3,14,CASRVNRGPDTQYF,TGCGCCAGCAGGGTGAACAGGGGGCCGGATACGCAGTATTTT
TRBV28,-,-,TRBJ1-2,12,CASSATGYGYTF,TGTGCCAGCAGTGCTACAGGTTATGGCTACACCTTC